The clone carrying this TCR beta chain has just one count. The antigen is undetermined. This specimen belongs to a study of CD8+CD57+ T cells in acquired aplastic anemia. Overall study context: 3.2 ug was the average amount of DNA from sorted CD4+ and CD8+ cells. Sequencing produced an average of roughly 11 million reads per healthy donor for CD4+ cells.

Study outcomes and limitations: Patients shared under 30 CD8+ CDR3 sequences with controls.

The CDR3 spans 12 residues. V was clipped by 4 bases and J by 15 bases; unmatched bases: 8. Germline V gene sequence: CDR1 SGHTA, CDR2 FQGNSA. TCR beta VDJ combinations and CDR3 sequences were profiled from genomic DNA. Each CDR3 protein is one row after TCRdb ran MiXCR on the reads. The data contain 74,000 or so distinct CDR3 sequences, roughly half of them singletons. The chain is built from TRBV7-2 and TRBJ2-1; TRBD1 matches 8 bases. The source material was sorted CD4+, CD8+, or CD8+CD57+ T cells (not recorded which) from PBMCs. This receptor was obtained from a human donor in good health, serving as a control. CDR3 loop: CASSSTGALRFF. Written as DNA, the CDR3 is TGTGCCAGCAGCTCGACAGGGGCTCTCCGGTTCTTC.